This entry features one T cell receptor beta chain sequence. TCRdb's copy holds only in-frame clones and misses some; the assay was immunoSEQ multiplex PCR. The sample has hundreds of thousands of clones, about 87% seen once. This specimen comes from a study of shared T cell receptors in the human thymus. This CDR3 is built from 14 residues. From germline, CDR1 is SGHTA and CDR2 FQGNSA. V lost 3 bases to trimming and J lost 8 bases; unmatched junction nucleotides: 5. This sample was also put to use in a study of human thymus T cells. That report adds: Among the donors, all were healthy Finnish infants having corrective surgery for congenital heart defects. Thymic material originated from resections removed in the course of corrective heart surgery. V and J genes seemed to be used with bias in thymic and blood repertoires.

The sequence was collected from a boy under three years old with a congenital heart defect. The chain uses TRBV7-2 and TRBJ2-1; 9 bases are shared with TRBD2. The specimen sequenced was thymocytes. CDR3 loop: CASSFGTSNDEQFF. DNA of the CDR3: TGTGCCAGCAGCTTCGGGACTAGCAACGATGAGCAGTTCTTC.